The clone carrying this T cell receptor (beta chain) has more than one count but fewer than ten. This entry is derived from a study of T cells in Graves' hyperthyroidism and ophthalmopathy. RNA transcripts gave rise to amplified TCR beta CDR3 regions. With the HTBI primer set, the TCR CDR3 went through a first round of RT-PCR. TCRdb itself ran the multiplex PCR reads through MiXCR, one entry per CDR3 protein. The sample shows approximately 410,000 distinct CDR3 sequences, under 15% of them seen only once. The germline gives CDR1 LNHDA, CDR2 SQIVND (reference sequence). V trimming: 7 bases; J trimming: 4 bases; junction bases outside the gene matches: 17. This CDR3 has 18 amino acids.

Sequencing used blood. The receptor comes from a man between 18 and 35 years old with Graves' ophthalmopathy. V and J are TRBV19 and TRBJ2-1, with 9 bases fitting TRBD2. The CDR3 DNA reads as TGTGCCAGTACCCTAAACCCTCCGGGACTAGCTGTATACAATGAGCAGTTCTTC. It codes for CASTLNPPGLAVYNEQFF.